This T cell receptor beta chain originates from a study of CD8 T cells in Susac syndrome (dated by TCRdb to between 2018 and 2020). Concerning the study at large: Of the Susac syndrome patients who were sequenced, eight were in clinical remission while six had clinically active disease. The study compared CD8+ T cell repertoire clonality among 12 healthy donors, approximately 14 Susac syndrome patients and roughly 16 multiple sclerosis patients. The study used repertoire sequencing to test whether antigen drove CD8+ T cell activation and differentiation in Susac syndrome. At the time of blood withdrawal, Susac syndrome patients were either therapy-naive, taking corticosteroids (with some also receiving IVIg), or on IVIg alone. What the work shows at the level of the full study, not this receptor alone: Clonal expansion was seen in Susac syndrome CD8+ repertoires, peaking in CD8+ TEMRA cells and being greater in clinically active patients than in remitting ones. The number of individuals in the TCR sequencing and HLA analysis was recognized as being relatively small. Sixteen Susac-specific public clones were identified in the total CD8+ repertoire, and about 5 Susac-specific public clones were identified in the CD8+ TEMRA repertoire.

Peripheral blood CD8+ and CD4+ T cells from healthy donors, Susac syndrome patients and multiple sclerosis patients were profiled using high-throughput TCR beta sequencing. The Susac syndrome patients fulfilled recently defined diagnostic criteria for either definite or probable disease. Bulk CD8+ and CD4+ T cells were purified magnetically by negative isolation, whereas CD8+ TEMRA cells were enriched by FACS. Blood was drawn into EDTA tubes, processed within 24 hours, and PBMCs were isolated by density gradient centrifugation. PBMCs intended for TCR sequencing were frozen in liquid nitrogen and were later thawed in a 37 degrees C water bath. A purity of at least 90% was achieved for sorted or isolated CD4+, CD8+ and CD8+ TEMRA cells. Remarks on this clonotype: Its binding antigen is unknown. Base-call qualities are not available, and no considerably larger clone is one nucleotide away.

Germline trimming: 0 bases from V, 2 bases from J; junction bases outside gene matches: 7. Counted from cysteine to phenylalanine, this CDR3 has 17 amino acids. Only the CDR3 DNA is retained, 51 bases long and in frame from the first base. The germline V gene (reference sequence) supplies CDR1 LGHDT and CDR2 YNNKEL. RNA was extracted with the RNeasy kit and roughly 0.5 to 1 ug was reverse transcribed using random hexamers. The immunoSEQ multiplex PCR assay, covering 54 Vbeta and 13 Jbeta segments, was used to amplify TCR beta CDR3 regions. PCR amplification bias was corrected using a synthetic template baseline for primer optimization and computational correction. On the study's bioinformatics: Reads were annotated to V, D and J genes per IMGT and analyzed with immunoSEQ Analyzer, keeping only productive sequences. Clonality was calculated as one minus the Shannon entropy normalized by log2 of the number of productive unique sequences. Public and private clones were assessed among the 100 most prevalent clones of each patient and control. Susac-specific clones were defined as absent from healthy and MS cohorts, about 1,000 published viral clones and other ImmuneACCESS disease sequences. TCRdb reran the public reads through fastp at Q25 and MiXCR, keeping productive beta chains. Rows are combined by CDR3 protein, so each entry shows the most common genes and DNA. Here the V and J calls rest on TCRdb's processing, not on the authors' analysis. This sample comprises some 50,000 distinct CDR3 sequences, 95% of them detected only once. The top ten hold 0.75% of the sample.

The sequence came from a human donor with Susac syndrome. The sample consisted of CD8+ T cells from PBMCs. This sequence uses TRBV3-1 and TRBJ2-3; TRBD2 fits 8 bases in the junction. The CDR3 here reads CASSQDYKRGPTDTQYF. In nucleotides, the sequence is TGTGCCAGCAGCCAAGATTATAAGCGGGGGCCCACAGATACGCAGTATTTT.